The 12 T cell receptor beta chains given below trace back to one sample, sequenced in a study of technical replicates of blood from a handful of donors. Method: immunoSEQ multiplex PCR; TCRdb's copy keeps in-frame clones and lacks some. The repertoire holds about 71,000 clones, with 95% to 97% as singletons. The sample comprised T cells isolated from PBMCs. The receptors derive from a human donor in good health.

V and J are TRBV19 and TRBJ2-7, with 9 bases fitting TRBD1. The CDR3 has 13 amino acids. J was trimmed by 5 bases and V by 9 bases; bases with no gene match: 8. Germline-derived CDR1 and CDR2 are LNHDA and SQIVND (reference sequence). CDR3: CARTQQGAHEQYF. The CDR3 DNA sequence: TGTGCCAGGACCCAACAGGGGGCACACGAGCAGTACTTC.

The chain uses TRBV10-1 and TRBJ2-7; tentatively, D is TRBD1 (6 bases). Germline V lookup: CDR1 WNHNN, CDR2 SYGVQD (reference sequence). This CDR3 comprises 14 residues. Trimming removed 5 bases from V and 2 bases from J, with 13 bases in between. This CDR3 reads CASSSDPGAYEQYF. The CDR3 DNA reads TGCGCCAGCAGTAGCGACCCAGGGGCCTACGAGCAGTACTTC.

This sequence joins TRBV18 and TRBJ2-5, with TRBD2 matching 10 bases. Germline V lookup: CDR1 KGHSH, CDR2 LQKENI. J was trimmed by 8 bases and V by 0 bases; bases with no gene match: 12. The CDR3 extends over 17 amino acids. CDR3 sequence (DNA): TGTGCCAGCTCACCACCCGGGCTAGCGGGAGCTCTTGGTACCCAGTACTTC. Its protein product is CASSPPGLAGALGTQYF.

The chain joins TRBV27 to TRBJ1-2, with no clear D. The germline CDR1 and CDR2 sequences are MNHEY and SMNVEV (reference sequence). V was shortened by 3 bases and J by 5 bases, with 7 bases between the two germline ends. The CDR3 consists of 12 residues. CDR3 protein: CASSLEGYGYTF. In nucleotides, the CDR3 is TGTGCCAGCAGTTTGGAGGGATATGGCTACACCTTC.

The chain is built from TRBV28 and TRBJ2-7; 9 nucleotides agree with TRBD2. The CDR3 has 15 amino acids. J lost 5 bases, V lost 4 bases, and 9 bases had no gene match. The V gene's germline CDR1 is MDHEN and CDR2 SYDVKM. CDR3 DNA sequence: TGTGCCAGCAGTTCTGGCGGGAGGGTGATAAACGAGCAGTACTTC. Amino acids: CASSSGGRVINEQYF.

The CDR3 here is CASSSAGAGANVLTF. The CDR3 DNA reads as TGTGCCAGCAGCTCCGCAGGGGCCGGGGCCAACGTCCTGACTTTC. This chain links TRBV9 with TRBJ2-6, with a possible D match to TRBD1 (6 bases). CDR3 length: 15 amino acids. V lost 4 bases and J lost 4, with 12 bases in between. Germline V gene sequence: CDR1 SGDLS, CDR2 YYNGEE. The variable domain in full, completed from reference TRBV9 and TRBJ2-6, reads DSGVTQTPKHLITATGQRVTLRCSPRSGDLSVYWYQQSLDQGLQFLIQYYNGEERAKGNILERFSAQQFPDLHSELNLSSLELGDSALYFCASSSAGAGANVLTFGAGSRLTVL.

DNA of the CDR3: TGCGCCAGCAGCCAAGCTAGCGGGTCCACAGATACGCAGTATTTT. This translates into CASSQASGSTDTQYF. The genes are TRBV4-1 and TRBJ2-3; 8 nucleotides align to TRBD2. In germline, CDR1 is MGHRA, CDR2 YSYEKL. Trimming cost V 1 base and J 2 bases; bases outside gene matches: 2. This CDR3 comprises 15 residues.

This clone appeared a few times. The V call is TRBV7-8, the J call TRBJ2-1; D perhaps matches TRBD1 (7 bases). The V gene lost 4 bases and the J gene lost 4 bases, with 20 bases spanning the gap. CDR3 length equals 17 residues. CDR1 is SGHVS, CDR2 FQNEAQ, per germline. CDR3 sequence reads: CASSWAEGGQPYNEQFF. Here the CDR3 DNA reads TGTGCCAGCAGCTGGGCGGAGGGGGGACAGCCTTACAATGAGCAGTTCTTC.

The chain has TRBV6-1 and TRBJ2-7; 12 bases are shared with TRBD2. CDR1 and CDR2 (germline): MNHNS, SASEGT. CDR3 length equals 14 residues. V shed 3 bases and J 12 bases; nucleotides not matched to a gene: 9. The CDR3 nucleotides read TGTGCCAGCAGTGATTCTAGCGGGAGGGCCTTATTGTACTTC. Translating it yields CASSDSSGRALLYF.

The chain employs TRBV6-5 and TRBJ1-2; 8 positions agree with TRBD1. V shed 6 bases and J 7 bases; nucleotides not matched to a gene: 10. Per the germline V gene, CDR1 is MNHEY and CDR2 is SVGAGI. This CDR3 has 14 amino acids. This CDR3 is CASRAGRGLTGYTF. The CDR3 DNA reads as TGTGCCAGCAGAGCCGGCAGGGGGCTAACTGGCTACACCTTC.

The CDR3 protein is CASSYSFRSTEAFF. Written as DNA, the CDR3 is TGTGCCAGCAGTTACTCGTTTCGGAGCACTGAAGCTTTCTTT. The chain is built from TRBV6-5 and TRBJ1-1; D is ambiguous. The CDR3 consists of 14 residues. The V gene lost 0 bases and the J gene lost 4 bases, with 9 bases spanning the gap. Per germline, CDR1 MNHEY and CDR2 SVGAGI.

As DNA, the CDR3 is TGTGCCTGGAGTGGCTATTCCGGGACTAGCGGGCCTGATACGCAGTATTTT. It yields the protein CAWSGYSGTSGPDTQYF. This chain uses TRBV30 with TRBJ2-3; 12 positions agree with TRBD2. The J segment lost 6 bases and the V segment lost 1 base, leaving 11 bases of the junction unmatched. The CDR3 runs to 17 residues. Germline CDR1 and CDR2: GTSNPN and SVGIG (reference sequence).